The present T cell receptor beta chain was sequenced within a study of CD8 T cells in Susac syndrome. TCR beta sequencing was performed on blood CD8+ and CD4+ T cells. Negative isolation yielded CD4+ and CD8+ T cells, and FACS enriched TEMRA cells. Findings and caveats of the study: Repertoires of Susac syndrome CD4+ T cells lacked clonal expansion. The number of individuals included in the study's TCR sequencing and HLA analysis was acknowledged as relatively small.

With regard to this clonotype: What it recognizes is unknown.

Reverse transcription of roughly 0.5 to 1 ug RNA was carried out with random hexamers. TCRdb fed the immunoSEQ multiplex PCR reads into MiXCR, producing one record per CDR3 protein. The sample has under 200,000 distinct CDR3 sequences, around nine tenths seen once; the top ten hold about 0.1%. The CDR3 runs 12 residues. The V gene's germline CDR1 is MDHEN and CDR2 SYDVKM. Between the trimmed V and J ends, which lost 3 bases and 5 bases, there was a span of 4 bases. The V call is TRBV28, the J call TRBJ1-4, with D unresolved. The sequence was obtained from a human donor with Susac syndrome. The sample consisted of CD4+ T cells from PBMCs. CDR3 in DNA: TGTGCCAGCAGTTTTCGGAATGAAAAACTGTTTTTT. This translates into CASSFRNEKLFF.